This T cell receptor beta chain derives from a study of T cell repertoires in cytomegalovirus infection (dated by TCRdb to between 2018 and 2021). General notes on the study: Alongside well-studied HLA-B-restricted epitopes, the peptide stimulations were aimed at recently identified HLA-C-restricted CMV epitopes, whose presentation resists viral immunomodulation. Donor HLA type was relevant to the analysis, as public TCR beta signatures indicated carriage of CMV infection together with the matching HLA type. Points the paper makes about the study in general: In both this cohort and an independent cohort of 350 to 400 donors, the cumulative frequency of public TCR beta family members distinguished carriers of CMV infection plus the relevant HLA type. In the ex vivo response, HLA-C-restricted CMV-specific TCR beta clonotypes were dominant, and in two of eight donors the single most frequent clonotype came from this HLA-C-restricted group.

This clonotype has a handful of counts. The clone's antigen remains unknown. No much larger clone exists at a distance of one base, and base qualities are not known. The CDR3 measures 15 amino acids from cysteine to phenylalanine. The CDR3 DNA has 45 bases and is translated from base 1. CDR1 and CDR2 were assigned from the germline V gene as MNHNS and SASEGT. Ends trimmed: V by 6 bases, J by 4 bases; bases unmatched to a gene: 11. The treatment or condition label of this sample denotes: in vitro stimulation with specific CMV peptide epitopes to enrich CMV-specific T cells. Data came from an Illumina HiSeq 1500. The public sequencing data were trimmed at Q25 with fastp and processed into clonotypes with MiXCR by TCRdb, which kept only in-frame beta chains. CDR3 protein duplicates are merged, each entry listing the most common genes and DNA. A total of about 920,000 distinct CDR3 sequences appear in this sample, approximately 31% of them only once. Around 15% of the sample is held by the ten biggest clonotypes.

The sequence was obtained from a human donor in good health (CMV status not recorded). Some clones in this sample may be carry-over from other donors' samples. The sample here was cultured CD8+ T cells from PBMCs, taken from culture after CMV antigen stimulation. In this chain, TRBV6-1 is recombined with TRBJ2-5; TRBD1 aligns with 7 central bases. The DNA sequence is given as TGTGCCAGCAGCACCGGGACAGCTTATCCAGAGACCCAGTACTTC. Translated, this gives CASSTGTAYPETQYF.